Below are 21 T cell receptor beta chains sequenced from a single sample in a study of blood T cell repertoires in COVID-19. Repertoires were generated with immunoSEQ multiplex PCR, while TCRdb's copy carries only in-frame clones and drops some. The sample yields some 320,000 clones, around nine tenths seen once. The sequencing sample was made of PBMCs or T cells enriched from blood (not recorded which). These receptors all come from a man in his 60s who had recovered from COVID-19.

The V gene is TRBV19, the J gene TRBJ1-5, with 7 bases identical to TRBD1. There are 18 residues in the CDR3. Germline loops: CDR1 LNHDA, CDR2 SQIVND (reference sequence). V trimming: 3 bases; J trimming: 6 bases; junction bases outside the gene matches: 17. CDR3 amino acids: CASSMERTGQLDGQPQHF. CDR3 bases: TGTGCCAGTAGTATGGAACGGACGGGACAGTTAGACGGTCAGCCCCAGCATTTT.

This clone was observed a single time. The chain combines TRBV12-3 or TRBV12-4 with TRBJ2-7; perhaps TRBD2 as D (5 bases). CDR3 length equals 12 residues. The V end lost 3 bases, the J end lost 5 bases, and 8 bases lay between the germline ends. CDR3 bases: TGTGCCAGCAGTTTGTTCGGGAACGAGCAGTACTTC. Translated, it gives CASSLFGNEQYF.

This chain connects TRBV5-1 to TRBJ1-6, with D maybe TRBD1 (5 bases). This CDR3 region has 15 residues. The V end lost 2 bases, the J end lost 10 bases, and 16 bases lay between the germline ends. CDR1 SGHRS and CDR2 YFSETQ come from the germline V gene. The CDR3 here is CASSFDQGGRSPLHF. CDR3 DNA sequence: TGCGCCAGCAGCTTTGACCAGGGAGGTAGGTCACCCCTCCACTTT.

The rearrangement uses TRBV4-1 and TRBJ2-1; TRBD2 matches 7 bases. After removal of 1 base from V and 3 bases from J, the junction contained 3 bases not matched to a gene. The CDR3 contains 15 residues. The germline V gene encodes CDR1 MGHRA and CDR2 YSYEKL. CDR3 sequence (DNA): TGCGCCAGCAGCCAAGTCCGCGGGAGCTACAATGAGCAGTTCTTC. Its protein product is CASSQVRGSYNEQFF.

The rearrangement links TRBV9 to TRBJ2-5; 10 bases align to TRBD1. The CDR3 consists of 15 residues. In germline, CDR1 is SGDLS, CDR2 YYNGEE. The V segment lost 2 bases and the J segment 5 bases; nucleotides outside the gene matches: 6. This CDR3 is CASSVPGTGVETQYF. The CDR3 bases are TGTGCCAGCAGCGTCCCCGGGACAGGGGTGGAGACCCAGTACTTC.

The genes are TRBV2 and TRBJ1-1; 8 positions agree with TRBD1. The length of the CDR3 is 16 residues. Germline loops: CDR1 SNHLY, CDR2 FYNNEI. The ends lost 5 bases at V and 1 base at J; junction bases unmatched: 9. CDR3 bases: TGTGCCAGCAGTTGGGACAGGAGATATGGGAACACTGAAGCTTTCTTT. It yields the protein CASSWDRRYGNTEAFF.

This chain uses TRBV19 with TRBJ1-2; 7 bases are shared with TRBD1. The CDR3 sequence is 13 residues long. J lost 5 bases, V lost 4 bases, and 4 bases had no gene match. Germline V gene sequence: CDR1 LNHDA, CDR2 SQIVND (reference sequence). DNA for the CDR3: TGTGCCAGTAGTAGCGGGACAGTATATGGCTACACCTTC. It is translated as CASSSGTVYGYTF. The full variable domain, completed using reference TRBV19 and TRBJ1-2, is DGGITQSPKYLFRKEGQNVTLSCEQNLNHDAMYWYRQDPGQGLRLIYYSQIVNDFQKGDIAEGYSVSREKKESFPLTVTSAQKNPTAFYLCASSSGTVYGYTFGSGTRLTVV.

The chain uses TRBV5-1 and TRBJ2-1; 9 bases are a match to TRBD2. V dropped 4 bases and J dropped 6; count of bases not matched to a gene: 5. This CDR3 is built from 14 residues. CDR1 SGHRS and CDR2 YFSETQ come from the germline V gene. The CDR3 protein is CASSEGLAFNEQFF. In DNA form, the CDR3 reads TGCGCCAGCAGCGAAGGACTAGCGTTCAATGAGCAGTTCTTC.

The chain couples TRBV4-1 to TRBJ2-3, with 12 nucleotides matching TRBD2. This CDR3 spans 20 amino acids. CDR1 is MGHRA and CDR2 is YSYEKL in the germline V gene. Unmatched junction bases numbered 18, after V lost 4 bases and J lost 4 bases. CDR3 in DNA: TGCGCCAGCAGCCCAAACGGTGGACTAGCGGGGACGACCTGGGCAGATACGCAGTATTTT. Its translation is CASSPNGGLAGTTWADTQYF.

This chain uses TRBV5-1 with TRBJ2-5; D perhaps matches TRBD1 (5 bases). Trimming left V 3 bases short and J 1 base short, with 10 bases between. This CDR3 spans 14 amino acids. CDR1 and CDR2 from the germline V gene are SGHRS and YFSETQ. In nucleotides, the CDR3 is TGCGCCAGCAGCTCAGGACAATTCCAAGAGACCCAGTACTTC. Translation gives CASSSGQFQETQYF.

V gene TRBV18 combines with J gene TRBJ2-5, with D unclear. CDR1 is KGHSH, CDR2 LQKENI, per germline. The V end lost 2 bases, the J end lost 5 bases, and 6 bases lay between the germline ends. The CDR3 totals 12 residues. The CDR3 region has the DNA TGTGCCAGCTCACCAGGCCGTGAGACCCAGTACTTC. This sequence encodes CASSPGRETQYF.

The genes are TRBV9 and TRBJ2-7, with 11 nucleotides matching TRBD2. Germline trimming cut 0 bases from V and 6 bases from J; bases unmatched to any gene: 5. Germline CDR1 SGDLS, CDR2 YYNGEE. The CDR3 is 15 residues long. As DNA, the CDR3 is TGTGCCAGCAGCGTAGATCTAGCGGGAGGAGCCGAGCAGTACTTC. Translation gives CASSVDLAGGAEQYF.

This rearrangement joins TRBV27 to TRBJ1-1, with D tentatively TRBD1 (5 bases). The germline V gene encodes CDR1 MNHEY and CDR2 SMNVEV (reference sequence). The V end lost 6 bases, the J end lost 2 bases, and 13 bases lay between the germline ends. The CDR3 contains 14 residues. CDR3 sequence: CASSRIRVNTEAFF. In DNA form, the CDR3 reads TGTGCCAGCAGCCGGATCAGGGTTAACACTGAAGCTTTCTTT.

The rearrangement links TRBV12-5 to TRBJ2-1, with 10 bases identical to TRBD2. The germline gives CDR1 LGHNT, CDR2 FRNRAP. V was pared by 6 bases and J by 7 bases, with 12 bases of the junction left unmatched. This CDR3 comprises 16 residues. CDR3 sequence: CASGLWSGRAANEQFF. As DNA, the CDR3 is TGTGCTAGTGGGTTGTGGAGCGGGAGGGCCGCAAATGAGCAGTTCTTC. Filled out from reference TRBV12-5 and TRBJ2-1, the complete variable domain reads DARVTQTPRHKVTEMGQEVTMRCQPILGHNTVFWYRQTMMQGLELLAYFRNRAPLDDSGMPKDRFSAEMPDATLATLKIQPSEPRDSAVYFCASGLWSGRAANEQFFGPGTRLTVL.

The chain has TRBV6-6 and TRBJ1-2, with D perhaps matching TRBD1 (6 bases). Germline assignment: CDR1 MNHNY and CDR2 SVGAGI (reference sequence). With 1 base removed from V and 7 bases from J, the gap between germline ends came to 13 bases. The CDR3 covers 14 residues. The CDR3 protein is CASSYLKLRGGYTF. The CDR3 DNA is TGTGCCAGCAGTTACTTAAAACTCAGGGGTGGCTACACCTTC.

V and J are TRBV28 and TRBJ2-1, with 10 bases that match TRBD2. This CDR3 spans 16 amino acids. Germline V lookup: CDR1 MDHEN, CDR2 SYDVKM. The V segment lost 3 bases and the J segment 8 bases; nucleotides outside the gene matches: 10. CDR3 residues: CASSFFLAGASHEQFF. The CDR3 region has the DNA TGTGCCAGCAGTTTTTTTCTAGCGGGAGCTAGTCATGAGCAGTTCTTC.

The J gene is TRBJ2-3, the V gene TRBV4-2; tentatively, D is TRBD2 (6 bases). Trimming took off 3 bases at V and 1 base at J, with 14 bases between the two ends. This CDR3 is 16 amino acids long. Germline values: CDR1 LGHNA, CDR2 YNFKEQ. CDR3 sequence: CASSQAGTQGTDTQYF. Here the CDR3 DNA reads TGTGCCAGCAGCCAGGCTGGGACTCAAGGCACAGATACGCAGTATTTT.

The CDR3 reads CSVAGTGGQPQHF. The DNA for the CDR3 is TGCAGCGTAGCTGGGACAGGAGGACAGCCCCAGCATTTT. This chain links TRBV29-1 with TRBJ1-5, with 8 bases lining up with TRBD1. The V and J ends lost 6 bases and 7 bases, in that order; junction bases with no gene match: 8. The length of the CDR3 is 13 residues. CDR1 SQVTM and CDR2 ANQGSEA come from the germline V gene. Filled out from reference TRBV29-1 and TRBJ1-5, the complete variable domain reads SAVISQKPSRDICQRGTSLTIQCQVDSQVTMMFWYRQQPGQSLTLIATANQGSEATYESGFVIDKFPISRPNLTFSTLTVSNMSPEDSSIYLCSVAGTGGQPQHFGDGTRLSIL.

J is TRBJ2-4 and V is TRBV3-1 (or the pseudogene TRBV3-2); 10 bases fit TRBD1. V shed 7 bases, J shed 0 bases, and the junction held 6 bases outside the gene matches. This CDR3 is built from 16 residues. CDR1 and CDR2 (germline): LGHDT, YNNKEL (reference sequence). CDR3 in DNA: TGTGCCAGCACCCGGACAGGGGGGGGAGCCAAAAACATTCAGTACTTC. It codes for CASTRTGGGAKNIQYF.

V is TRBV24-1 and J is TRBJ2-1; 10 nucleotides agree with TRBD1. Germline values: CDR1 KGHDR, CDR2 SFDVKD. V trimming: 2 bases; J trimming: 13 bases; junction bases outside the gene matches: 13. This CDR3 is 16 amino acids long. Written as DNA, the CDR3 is TGTGCCACCAGTGATTCCGACAGGGGGCCCTCTCACATCCAGTTCTTC. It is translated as CATSDSDRGPSHIQFF.

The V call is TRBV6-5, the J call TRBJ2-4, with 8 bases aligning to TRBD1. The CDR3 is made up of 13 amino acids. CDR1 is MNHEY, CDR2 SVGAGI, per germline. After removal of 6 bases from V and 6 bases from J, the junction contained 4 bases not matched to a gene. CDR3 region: CASSRGQGNIQYF. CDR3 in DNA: TGTGCCAGCAGCCGTGGACAGGGAAACATTCAGTACTTC.